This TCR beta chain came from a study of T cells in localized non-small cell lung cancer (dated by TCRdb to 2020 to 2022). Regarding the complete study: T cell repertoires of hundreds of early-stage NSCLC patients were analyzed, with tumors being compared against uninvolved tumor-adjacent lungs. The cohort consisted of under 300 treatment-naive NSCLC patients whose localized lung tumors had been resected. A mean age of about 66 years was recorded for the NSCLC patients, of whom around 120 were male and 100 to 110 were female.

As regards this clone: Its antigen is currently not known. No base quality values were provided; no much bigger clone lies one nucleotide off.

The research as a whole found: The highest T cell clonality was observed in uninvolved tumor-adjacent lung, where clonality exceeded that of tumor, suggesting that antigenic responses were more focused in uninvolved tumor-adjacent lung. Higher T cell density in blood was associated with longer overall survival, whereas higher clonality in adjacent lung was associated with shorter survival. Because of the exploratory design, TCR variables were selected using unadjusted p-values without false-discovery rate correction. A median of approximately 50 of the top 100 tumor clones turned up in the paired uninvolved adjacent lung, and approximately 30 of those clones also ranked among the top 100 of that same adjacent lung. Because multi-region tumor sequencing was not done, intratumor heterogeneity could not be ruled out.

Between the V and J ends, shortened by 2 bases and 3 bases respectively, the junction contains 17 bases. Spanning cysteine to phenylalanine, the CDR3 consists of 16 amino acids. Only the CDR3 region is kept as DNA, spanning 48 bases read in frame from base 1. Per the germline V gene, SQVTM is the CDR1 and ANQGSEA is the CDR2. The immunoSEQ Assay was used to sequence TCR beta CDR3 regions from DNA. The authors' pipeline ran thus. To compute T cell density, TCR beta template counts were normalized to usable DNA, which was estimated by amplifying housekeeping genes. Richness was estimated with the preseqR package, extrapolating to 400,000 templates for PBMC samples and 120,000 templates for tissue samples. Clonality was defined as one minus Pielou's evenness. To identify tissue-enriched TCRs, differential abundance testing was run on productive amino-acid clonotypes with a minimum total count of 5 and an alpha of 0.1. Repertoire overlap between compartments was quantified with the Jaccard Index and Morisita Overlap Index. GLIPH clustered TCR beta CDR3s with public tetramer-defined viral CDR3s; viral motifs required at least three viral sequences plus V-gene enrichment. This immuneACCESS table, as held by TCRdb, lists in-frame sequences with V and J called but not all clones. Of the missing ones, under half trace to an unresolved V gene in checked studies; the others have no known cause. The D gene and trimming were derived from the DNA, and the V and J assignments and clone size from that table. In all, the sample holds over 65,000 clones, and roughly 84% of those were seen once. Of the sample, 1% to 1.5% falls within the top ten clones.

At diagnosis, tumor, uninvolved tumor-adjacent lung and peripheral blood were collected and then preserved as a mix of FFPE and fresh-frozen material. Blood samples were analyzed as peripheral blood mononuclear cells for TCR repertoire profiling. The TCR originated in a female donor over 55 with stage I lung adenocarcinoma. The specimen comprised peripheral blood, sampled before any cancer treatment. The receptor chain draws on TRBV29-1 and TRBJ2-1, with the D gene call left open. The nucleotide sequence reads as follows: TGCAGCGTTGAACTTCAAGCGAGACGGAGCTACAATGAGCAGTTCTTC. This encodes CSVELQARRSYNEQFF.